The TCR beta chain under discussion was sequenced for a study of blood T cell repertoires in COVID-19. Study context: Some COVID-19 samples were acute and others convalescent; all came from the United States, Italy and Spain. Sample material is recorded as cDNA or gDNA derived from T cells, B-cell-depleted T cells, or PBMCs.

Germline assignment: CDR1 SGHVS and CDR2 FQNEAQ. This CDR3 spans 14 amino acids. V was shortened by 6 bases and J by 7 bases, with 16 bases between the two germline ends. Libraries were prepared by immunoSEQ multiplex PCR; TCRdb keeps only in-frame clonotypes and omits some of them. The repertoire holds 130,000 or so clones, with around 89% as singletons. The TCR was taken from a man between 45 and 60 years old with acute or convalescent COVID-19. The chain has TRBV7-8 and TRBJ2-1, with D possibly TRBD2 on 6 matching bases. The material sequenced was peripheral blood. This CDR3 is CASSRQGGWNEQFF. The CDR3 coding sequence is TGTGCCAGCAGTCGCCAGGGAGGTTGGAATGAGCAGTTCTTC. The full variable domain, with the rest looked up from reference TRBV7-8 and TRBJ2-1, is GAGVSQSPRYKVAKRGQDVALRCDPISGHVSLFWYQQALGQGPEFLTYFQNEAQLDKSGLPSDRFFAERPEGSVSTLKIQRTQQEDSAVYLCASSRQGGWNEQFFGPGTRLTVL.